This T cell receptor beta chain was identified during a study of T cell responses to AZD1222 COVID-19 vaccine. Overall study results and limits: Unmutated variant regions are reportedly the target of nearly half of TCRs that are spike-specific. Scientists sampled the repertoires only once the peak T cell response had passed. The donors showed a predominance of white British ancestry and of females, with possible underestimation of clonal diversity.

V was pared by 1 base and J by 2 bases, with 8 bases between. The CDR3 covers 14 residues. Germline-derived CDR1 and CDR2 are SGHVS and FQNEAQ. Assay used: immunoSEQ multiplex PCR; TCRdb lists only in-frame clones, some missing. Here the sample spans some 150,000 clones, around 86% being singletons. Pooling was applied to second doses at about 4 or about 12 weeks. This clone was picked up a small number of times. Its antigen is unidentified. The clonotype was recovered from an adult who received the AZD1222 COVID-19 vaccine. The chain combines TRBV7-8 with TRBJ1-1; D not certain. Material: peripheral blood, obtained 28 days after the second AZD1222 dose. DNA for the CDR3: TGTGCCAGCAGCTTAGGAGGGAGCAACACTGAAGCTTTCTTT. This translates into CASSLGGSNTEAFF.